The next 26 T cell receptor beta chains were all read from a single sample in a study of blood T cell repertoires in COVID-19. Profiling relied on immunoSEQ multiplex PCR, and the TCRdb table lists in-frame clones only, not all of them. The sample includes tens of thousands of clones, 75% to 85% seen only once; the top ten take 10%. The source material was peripheral blood. Receptor source: a woman between 70 and 85 years old with acute or convalescent COVID-19.

This clone was found a few times. The J gene is TRBJ2-7, the V gene TRBV6-2 or TRBV6-3, with TRBD1 identical over 11 bases. The CDR3 consists of 15 residues. With 5 bases clipped from V and 5 bases from J, the junction kept 8 bases outside the gene matches. Per the germline V gene, CDR1 is MNHEY and CDR2 is SVGEGT. The CDR3 reads CASSVGTGGFHEQYF. DNA for the CDR3: TGTGCCAGCAGTGTCGGGACAGGGGGGTTCCACGAGCAGTACTTC.

The genes are TRBV13 and TRBJ2-1; 7 bases agree with TRBD2. The CDR3 totals 18 residues. The germline V gene has CDR1 PRHDT and CDR2 FYEKMQ (reference sequence). Trimming cost V 0 bases and J 4 bases; bases outside gene matches: 12. CDR3 protein: CASSLGPPAGVGYNEQFF. The CDR3 nucleotides are TGTGCCAGCAGCTTAGGCCCGCCCGCGGGAGTAGGTTACAATGAGCAGTTCTTC.

The chain joins TRBV5-1 to TRBJ1-6; TRBD1 agrees at 10 bases. J gave up 10 bases and V 4 bases, and 5 bases lay outside the gene matches. The CDR3 runs 14 residues. Germline loops: CDR1 SGHRS, CDR2 YFSETQ. CDR3 sequence reads: CASSQGQGWSPLHF. The CDR3 DNA follows: TGCGCCAGCAGCCAGGGACAGGGGTGGTCACCCCTCCACTTT.

J is TRBJ2-7 and V is TRBV5-1; the D gene is possibly TRBD1 (6 bases). The CDR3 is 13 residues long. From germline, CDR1 is SGHRS and CDR2 YFSETQ. V was shortened by 7 bases and J by 2 bases, with 13 bases between the two germline ends. The CDR3 spells CASAGTLPYEQYF. The CDR3 bases are TGCGCCAGCGCCGGGACACTTCCCTACGAGCAGTACTTC.

V and J are TRBV6-6 and TRBJ2-6, with D possibly TRBD2 on 5 matching bases. This CDR3 contains 14 residues. Trimming took off 2 bases at V and 3 bases at J, with 5 bases between the two ends. Germline V CDR1 and CDR2: MNHNY, SVGAGI (reference sequence). CDR3 sequence reads: CASSYEGGANVLTF. CDR3 DNA sequence: TGTGCCAGCAGTTACGAGGGTGGGGCCAACGTCCTGACTTTC.

This chain joins TRBV12-3 or TRBV12-4 and TRBJ1-1; a weak D match, TRBD1 (6 bases). The CDR3 has 12 amino acids. V lost 7 bases and J 7 bases, leaving 13 bases between the germline ends. The CDR3 region is CASTLDSDEAFF. Written as DNA, the CDR3 is TGTGCCAGCACCCTGGACAGCGATGAAGCTTTCTTT.

The CDR3 spells CASSLKSDTGELFF. CDR3 coding DNA: TGTGCCAGCTCTCTCAAGTCAGACACCGGGGAGCTGTTTTTT. The genes are TRBV18 and TRBJ2-2; D is unresolved. Between the trimmed V and J ends, which lost 6 bases and 3 bases, there was a span of 11 bases. The V gene's germline CDR1 is KGHSH and CDR2 LQKENI. The CDR3 has 14 amino acids.

This chain joins TRBV28 and TRBJ1-2; D uncertain. CDR1 is MDHEN and CDR2 is SYDVKM in the germline V gene. The CDR3 sequence is 15 residues long. The germline V and J ends were trimmed by 4 bases and 3 bases, with 15 bases remaining between them. The CDR3 nucleotides read TGTGCCAGCAGTTCCGATATCGTGCGGCACTATGGCTACACCTTC. Protein sequence: CASSSDIVRHYGYTF.

The genes are TRBV5-6 and TRBJ1-1; D unresolved. The CDR3 is 12 amino acids. Trimming took off 7 bases at V and 5 bases at J, with 12 bases between the two ends. Germline loops: CDR1 SGHDT, CDR2 YYEEEE. CDR3 in amino acids: CASAPGPTEAFF. As DNA, the CDR3 is TGTGCCAGCGCCCCGGGTCCGACTGAAGCTTTCTTT.

This clone was picked up one time. V gene TRBV9 combines with J gene TRBJ2-3, with TRBD1 identical over 7 bases. The germline V gene has CDR1 SGDLS and CDR2 YYNGEE. V shed 0 bases, J shed 4 bases, and the junction held 5 bases outside the gene matches. CDR3 size: 15 residues. CDR3 protein: CASSVGDRTSDTQYF. In DNA, the CDR3 is TGTGCCAGCAGCGTAGGGGACAGAACTTCAGATACGCAGTATTTT.

The J gene is TRBJ1-3, the V gene TRBV4-3; a weak D match, TRBD1 (6 bases). The CDR3 length is 18 residues. CDR1 is LGHNA, CDR2 YSLEER, per germline. The ends were cut back, 0 bases at V and 0 bases at J, with 15 bases in the middle. CDR3 bases: TGCGCCAGCAGCCAAGATCCCTACAGGGTAATCTCTGGAAACACCATATATTTT. Translating gives CASSQDPYRVISGNTIYF.

In nucleotides, the CDR3 is TGTGCCAGCAGGGGGCTAGTGGGCGAGCAGTACTTC. Its protein is CASRGLVGEQYF. The rearrangement uses TRBV2 and TRBJ2-7; D is perhaps TRBD1 (5 bases). Germline V CDR1 and CDR2: SNHLY, FYNNEI. With 6 bases removed from V and 6 bases from J, the gap between germline ends came to 12 bases. The CDR3 sequence is 12 residues long.

V usage is TRBV28 and J usage is TRBJ1-4, with 10 bases fitting TRBD1. This CDR3 comprises 15 residues. V shed 5 bases and J 4 bases; nucleotides not matched to a gene: 4. Germline assignment: CDR1 MDHEN and CDR2 SYDVKM. The CDR3 DNA sequence: TGTGCCAGCAGTCTGACAGGGGGCCTTAATGAAAAACTGTTTTTT. Its protein is CASSLTGGLNEKLFF.

This clone was counted a single time. Other DNA sequences in this specimen translate into the identical CDR3. The rearrangement links TRBV20-1 to TRBJ1-4, with 7 bases aligning to TRBD1. The germline CDR1 and CDR2 sequences are DFQATT and SNEGSKA (reference sequence). The CDR3 sequence is 11 residues long. Trimming cost V 5 bases and J 7 bases; bases outside gene matches: 1. The CDR3 protein is CSARTGEKLFF. The DNA of the CDR3 is TGCAGTGCTCGGACAGGTGAAAAACTGTTTTTT.

This clone was recorded once. V and J are TRBV24-1 and TRBJ2-7, with TRBD1 identical over 9 bases. In germline, CDR1 is KGHDR, CDR2 SFDVKD. The CDR3 contains 13 residues. V dropped 5 bases and J dropped 6; count of bases not matched to a gene: 4. The CDR3 reads CATSGSTGGEQYF. DNA of the CDR3: TGTGCCACCAGTGGTTCGACAGGGGGCGAGCAGTACTTC.

The J gene is TRBJ2-1, the V gene TRBV14; 8 positions match TRBD1. This CDR3 has 17 amino acids. CDR1 is SGHDN, CDR2 FVKESK, per germline. Unmatched junction bases numbered 7, after V lost 3 bases and J lost 0 bases. Here the CDR3 DNA reads TGTGCCAGCAGCCATTGGACAGGGCCCAGCTCCTACAATGAGCAGTTCTTC. Its translation: CASSHWTGPSSYNEQFF.

The chain couples TRBV11-3 to TRBJ1-3; the D gene is possibly TRBD1 (5 bases). Trimming shortened V by 5 bases and J by 11 bases, and 16 bases separated the two germline ends. The CDR3 runs 13 residues. Germline assignment: CDR1 SGHNT and CDR2 YENEEA. CDR3 in amino acids: CASSEGLHSPIYF. CDR3 DNA sequence: TGTGCCAGCAGCGAGGGACTACACTCTCCCATATATTTT. Full variable domain (remainder filled in from reference TRBV11-3 and TRBJ1-3): EAGVVQSPRYKIIEKKQPVAFWCNPISGHNTLYWYLQNLGQGPELLIRYENEEAVDDSQLPKDRFSAERLKGVDSTLKIQPAELGDSAVYLCASSEGLHSPIYFGEGSWLTVV.

The chain is built from TRBV6-5 and TRBJ1-2, with D unclear. Per germline, CDR1 MNHEY and CDR2 SVGAGI. This CDR3 is 13 amino acids long. V lost 5 bases and J lost 0, with 7 bases in between. The CDR3 region is CASSHQTNYGYTF. The CDR3, as DNA: TGTGCCAGCAGTCACCAGACTAACTATGGCTACACCTTC.

CDR3 protein: CASSRGQGVYGYTF. The CDR3 nucleotides are TGTGCCAGCAGCCGCGGACAGGGAGTCTATGGCTACACCTTC. V is TRBV7-9 and J is TRBJ1-2; 8 bases align to TRBD1. Germline assignment: CDR1 SEHNR and CDR2 FQNEAQ (reference sequence). V shed 5 bases and J 4 bases; nucleotides not matched to a gene: 6. The CDR3 extends over 14 amino acids.

The CDR3 spells CASSLGSTEAFF. DNA of the CDR3: TGTGCCAGCAGCTTAGGGAGTACTGAAGCTTTCTTT. The gene calls are TRBV7-9 and TRBJ1-1; D ambiguous. This CDR3 spans 12 amino acids. Germline-derived CDR1 and CDR2 are SEHNR and FQNEAQ (reference sequence). V lost 1 base, J lost 5 bases, and 5 bases lay in between.

This clone was picked up a small number of times. The rearrangement joins TRBV14 to TRBJ1-1; D might be TRBD1 (6 bases). CDR1 and CDR2 (germline): SGHDN, FVKESK. V lost 4 bases and J lost 2, with 8 bases in between. The CDR3 totals 13 residues. The CDR3 loop is CASSRRGNTEAFF. CDR3 in DNA: TGTGCCAGCAGCCGCAGGGGAAACACTGAAGCTTTCTTT.

The CDR3 region is CASSEGTVFSEQFF. CDR3 coding DNA: TGTGCCAGCAGCGAGGGGACAGTTTTCAGTGAGCAGTTCTTC. The rearrangement uses TRBV9 and TRBJ2-1; TRBD1 aligns across 7 bases. V gave up 3 bases and J gave up 9 bases; unmatched junction bases: 9. The CDR3 length is 14 residues. Germline V lookup: CDR1 SGDLS, CDR2 YYNGEE.

This clone has more than one count but fewer than ten. The rearrangement links TRBV27 to TRBJ2-1; D is possibly TRBD2 (6 bases). CDR1 is MNHEY and CDR2 is SMNVEV in the germline V gene (reference sequence). Trimming stripped 7 bases from V and 3 bases from J, with 16 bases between. The CDR3 runs to 15 residues. CDR3 coding DNA: TGTGCCAGCAATTTTTTGGCTAGCGTCTACAATGAGCAGTTCTTC. It yields the protein CASNFLASVYNEQFF.

The chain recombines TRBV2 with TRBJ1-3; D is unclear. The length of the CDR3 is 16 residues. The V end lost 6 bases, the J end lost 1 base, and 16 bases lay between the germline ends. From germline, CDR1 is SNHLY and CDR2 FYNNEI. The CDR3 nucleotides are TGTGCCAGCAGGAACGGGTTCTGGATTTCTGGAAACACCATATATTTT. Its protein product is CASRNGFWISGNTIYF.

CDR3 protein: CASKLTSLADTQYF. CDR3 sequence (DNA): TGTGCCAGCAAATTGACTAGTCTCGCAGATACGCAGTATTTT. J is TRBJ2-3 and V is TRBV13, with D perhaps TRBD2 (6 bases). This CDR3 has 14 residues. Germline CDR1 reads PRHDT; CDR2 reads FYEKMQ (reference sequence). The V end was cut by 7 bases, the J end by 4 bases, with 15 bases between.

This chain links TRBV25-1 with TRBJ2-2, with D hard to call. Germline V CDR1 and CDR2: MGHDK, SYGVNS. There are 14 residues in the CDR3. The V end was cut by 5 bases, the J end by 3 bases, with 10 bases between. CDR3 residues: CASSKDTYTGELFF. In nucleotides, the CDR3 is TGTGCCAGCAGTAAAGACACGTACACCGGGGAGCTGTTTTTT.